What follows are 21 T cell receptor beta chains derived from one specimen sequenced in a study of T cell responses to AZD1222 COVID-19 vaccine (dated by TCRdb to the early 2020s). What this sample's time point label stands for: about 28 days (+/-7) after the second vaccine dose. The sample's treatment or condition label, in plain terms: meningococcal conjugate vaccine given as trial control. Library creation used the immunoSEQ multiplex PCR assay. TCRdb retrieved this table from immuneACCESS and kept in-frame rearrangements only. Not all clones are present; in checked studies, unresolved V genes account for under half, and no reason is known for the remainder. The sample table lists roughly 120,000 clones, 90% of them with a count of one. The leading ten clones occupy roughly 4.2% of the sample. The sequenced sample was peripheral blood, obtained 28 days after the second dose of the MenACWY control vaccine. The receptors originated from an adult who received the MenACWY meningococcal vaccine as a control.

The chain employs TRBV3-1 (or the pseudogene TRBV3-2) and TRBJ1-1; D might be TRBD1 (5 bases). V lost 3 bases and J 5 bases, leaving 10 bases between the germline ends. Germline V gene sequence: CDR1 LGHDT, CDR2 YNNKEL (reference sequence). The CDR3 is made up of 13 amino acids. The CDR3 DNA reads as TGTGCCAGCAGCCAGGCAGGGAGGACTGAAGCTTTCTTT. Amino acid sequence: CASSQAGRTEAFF.

V is TRBV27 and J is TRBJ2-7; D is perhaps TRBD1 (6 bases). V gave up 8 bases and J gave up 2 bases, with 16 bases separating them. The CDR3 contains 14 residues. Germline values: CDR1 MNHEY, CDR2 SMNVEV (reference sequence). Here the CDR3 reads CASRRTVSTYEQYF. In DNA, the CDR3 is TGTGCCAGCCGAAGGACAGTGAGTACCTACGAGCAGTACTTC.

V is TRBV7-8 and J is TRBJ1-6; D not certain. CDR1 is SGHVS, CDR2 FQNEAQ, per germline. Trimming pared 1 base from V and 7 bases from J, leaving 8 bases between. CDR3 length: 14 amino acids. The CDR3 sequence is CASSLVTENSPLHF. For the CDR3, the DNA is TGTGCCAGCAGCTTAGTAACAGAAAATTCACCCCTCCACTTT.

V usage is TRBV9 and J usage is TRBJ2-5; 11 positions agree with TRBD2. The CDR3 contains 14 residues. Looked up from germline, CDR1 is SGDLS and CDR2 is YYNGEE. Germline trimming cut 4 bases from V and 4 bases from J; bases unmatched to any gene: 3. The CDR3 loop reads CASSLGLAGETQYF. DNA of the CDR3: TGTGCCAGCAGCCTCGGACTAGCGGGAGAGACCCAGTACTTC.

The table lists this clone with a count of one. V and J are TRBV5-1 and TRBJ2-5, with 7 positions matching TRBD1. The germline V gene encodes CDR1 SGHRS and CDR2 YFSETQ. V lost 7 bases to trimming and J lost 2 bases; unmatched junction nucleotides: 5. The CDR3 totals 13 residues. This chain's CDR3 is CASGRDSQETQYF. The CDR3 DNA reads as TGCGCCAGCGGCCGGGACAGTCAAGAGACCCAGTACTTC. Together with reference TRBV5-1 and TRBJ2-5, the CDR3 gives the full variable domain: KAGVTQTPRYLIKTRGQQVTLSCSPISGHRSVSWYQQTPGQGLQFLFEYFSETQRNKGNFPGRFSGRQFSNSRSEMNVSTLELGDSALYLCASGRDSQETQYFGPGTRLLVL.

The J gene is TRBJ2-3, the V gene TRBV4-1; 7 nucleotides match TRBD2. The germline V gene encodes CDR1 MGHRA and CDR2 YSYEKL. V was clipped by 0 bases and J by 7 bases; unmatched bases: 13. The CDR3 length is 17 residues. The CDR3 sequence: CASSQDSTSRSDNTQYF. The CDR3 region has the DNA TGCGCCAGCAGCCAAGATTCGACTAGCAGGAGCGACAATACGCAGTATTTT.

V usage is TRBV5-1 and J usage is TRBJ2-1; 8 bases line up with TRBD1. Per germline, CDR1 SGHRS and CDR2 YFSETQ. The J segment lost 0 bases and the V segment lost 4 bases, leaving 6 bases of the junction unmatched. The CDR3 consists of 16 residues. CDR3: CASSTGQVSSYNEQFF. The CDR3 DNA sequence: TGCGCCAGCAGCACGGGACAGGTTAGCTCCTACAATGAGCAGTTCTTC.

This rearrangement joins TRBV19 to TRBJ2-2, with TRBD1 matching 8 bases. This CDR3 is built from 15 residues. From germline, CDR1 is LNHDA and CDR2 SQIVND (reference sequence). V shed 5 bases, J shed 7 bases, and the junction held 9 bases outside the gene matches. CDR3 amino acids: CASSSGAGGFGELFF. CDR3 bases: TGTGCCAGTAGTTCCGGGGCAGGGGGCTTCGGGGAGCTGTTTTTT. Combining the CDR3 with reference TRBV19 and TRBJ2-2 gives the whole variable domain DGGITQSPKYLFRKEGQNVTLSCEQNLNHDAMYWYRQDPGQGLRLIYYSQIVNDFQKGDIAEGYSVSREKKESFPLTVTSAQKNPTAFYLCASSSGAGGFGELFFGEGSRLTVL.

The CDR3 DNA reads TGTGCCAGCAGCTTAGGTACAGGAGCGAACACTGAAGCTTTCTTT. Protein sequence: CASSLGTGANTEAFF. This rearrangement joins TRBV11-3 to TRBJ1-1, with D possibly TRBD1 on 5 matching bases. Germline V gives CDR1 SGHNT, CDR2 YENEEA. V dropped 1 base and J dropped 1 base, with 10 bases sitting between them. The CDR3 length is 15 residues.

The J gene is TRBJ2-3, the V gene TRBV6-5, with D unclear. The germline gives CDR1 MNHEY, CDR2 SVGAGI. This CDR3 contains 13 residues. V was trimmed by 0 bases and J by 5 bases, leaving 6 bases between them. The CDR3 bases are TGTGCCAGCAGTTACTCGAGGAGAGATACGCAGTATTTT. Amino acid sequence: CASSYSRRDTQYF.

The V gene is TRBV2, the J gene TRBJ1-6, with D uncertain. Germline-derived CDR1 and CDR2 are SNHLY and FYNNEI. CDR3 length equals 15 residues. V was pared by 4 bases and J by 0 bases, with 7 bases between. The CDR3 DNA reads as TGTGCCAGCAGTGTGGCGAGCTCCTATAATTCACCCCTCCACTTT. This sequence encodes CASSVASSYNSPLHF.

CDR3 sequence: CATSRGARQGGSGEQFF. CDR3 sequence (DNA): TGTGCCACCAGCAGGGGGGCCCGACAGGGTGGGTCGGGTGAGCAGTTCTTC. This rearrangement joins TRBV15 to TRBJ2-1, with 7 bases matching TRBD1. The CDR3 is 17 amino acids. Germline CDR1 reads LNHNV; CDR2 reads YYDKDF (reference sequence). The junction had 17 bases not matched to a gene; V was cut back by 3 bases and J by 9 bases.

The chain carries TRBV7-2 and TRBJ2-3, with 10 positions matching TRBD2. CDR3 length: 17 residues. CDR1 is SGHTA and CDR2 is FQGNSA in the germline V gene. Trimming at V came to 0 bases and at J to 7 bases, leaving 10 bases not matched to a gene. The CDR3 coding sequence is TGTGCCAGCAGCTTAGCGGGAGCGGGGGGGCTCGGAAATACGCAGTATTTT. Translation gives CASSLAGAGGLGNTQYF. The full variable domain, with the rest looked up from reference TRBV7-2 and TRBJ2-3, is GAGVSQSPSNKVTEKGKDVELRCDPISGHTALYWYRQSLGQGLEFLIYFQGNSAPDKSGLPSDRFSAERTGGSVSTLTIQRTQQEDSAVYLCASSLAGAGGLGNTQYFGPGTRLTVL.

This chain's CDR3 is CATSDSAPSSETQYF. CDR3 bases: TGTGCCACCAGCGATTCGGCCCCATCATCGGAGACCCAGTACTTC. The chain links TRBV15 to TRBJ2-5; D is undetermined. The CDR3 is made up of 15 amino acids. V lost 5 bases, J lost 5 bases, and 18 bases lay in between. Germline V gives CDR1 LNHNV, CDR2 YYDKDF (reference sequence).

The rearrangement joins TRBV7-9 to TRBJ2-4; tentatively, D is TRBD1 (6 bases). The CDR3 has 15 amino acids. Between the trimmed V and J ends, which lost 5 bases and 0 bases, there was a span of 11 bases. The V gene's germline CDR1 is SEHNR and CDR2 FQNEAQ (reference sequence). The CDR3 sequence: CASSHSQGAKNIQYF. CDR3 sequence (DNA): TGTGCCAGCAGCCATTCACAGGGAGCCAAAAACATTCAGTACTTC.

This clone occurred once. The CDR3 bases are TGTGCCAGCAAGTGGGGCATACTCGCCGGGGAGCTGTTTTTT. Protein sequence: CASKWGILAGELFF. The chain recombines TRBV28 with TRBJ2-2, with D tentatively TRBD1 (5 bases). Germline V lookup: CDR1 MDHEN, CDR2 SYDVKM. V dropped 7 bases and J dropped 6 bases, with 15 bases sitting between them. The CDR3 is 14 amino acids.

J is TRBJ2-2 and V is TRBV5-1; TRBD1 might be the D (6 bases). Between the trimmed V and J ends, which lost 5 bases and 1 base, there was a span of 12 bases. CDR3 length: 15 amino acids. Looked up from germline, CDR1 is SGHRS and CDR2 is YFSETQ. This chain's CDR3 is CASRETGMNTGELFF. The CDR3 bases are TGCGCCAGCAGAGAAACAGGGATGAACACCGGGGAGCTGTTTTTT.

This rearrangement joins TRBV18 to TRBJ2-3; the match to TRBD2 covers 15 bases. The CDR3 spans 18 residues. The ends lost 2 bases at V and 1 base at J; junction bases unmatched: 4. Germline CDR1 KGHSH, CDR2 LQKENI. The CDR3 sequence is CASSPKGLAGGRTDTQYF. The CDR3 DNA reads TGTGCCAGCTCACCAAAGGGACTAGCGGGAGGTCGCACAGATACGCAGTATTTT.

V gene TRBV20-1 combines with J gene TRBJ2-7; D remains ambiguous. The V gene lost 6 bases and the J gene lost 5 bases, with 11 bases spanning the gap. This CDR3 spans 11 amino acids. Germline CDR1 DFQATT, CDR2 SNEGSKA (reference sequence). CDR3 bases: TGCAGTGCGGGCAGTTCGGACGAGCAGTACGTC. This sequence encodes CSAGSSDEQYV.

The chain is built from TRBV19 and TRBJ1-2, with D tentatively TRBD1 (5 bases). Germline CDR1 reads LNHDA; CDR2 reads SQIVND (reference sequence). V lost 5 bases and J 5 bases, leaving 15 bases between the germline ends. CDR3 length equals 14 residues. The CDR3 nucleotides are TGTGCCAGTAGTCCCGTGGGGGATTCGTATGGCTACACCTTC. Translation: CASSPVGDSYGYTF.

The rearrangement joins TRBV7-8 to TRBJ1-6; no firm D call. Germline V gene lookup returns CDR1 SGHVS and CDR2 FQNEAQ. The CDR3 is 14 amino acids. With 5 bases removed from V and 4 bases from J, the gap between germline ends came to 9 bases. CDR3 bases: TGTGCCAGCAGCCCAACAGCTTATAATTCACCCCTCCACTTT. Protein: CASSPTAYNSPLHF.